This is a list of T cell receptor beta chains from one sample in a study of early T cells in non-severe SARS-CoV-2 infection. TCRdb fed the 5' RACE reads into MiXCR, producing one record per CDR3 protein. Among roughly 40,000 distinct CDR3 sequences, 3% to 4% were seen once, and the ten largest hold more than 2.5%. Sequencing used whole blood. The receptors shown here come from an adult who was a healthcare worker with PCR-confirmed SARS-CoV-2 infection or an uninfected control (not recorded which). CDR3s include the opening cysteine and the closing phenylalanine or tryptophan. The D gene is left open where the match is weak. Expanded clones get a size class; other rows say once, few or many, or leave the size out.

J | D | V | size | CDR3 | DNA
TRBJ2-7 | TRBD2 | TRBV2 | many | CASSQGLVSYEQYF | TGTGCCAGCAGTCAGGGACTAGTTTCGTACGAGCAGTACTTC
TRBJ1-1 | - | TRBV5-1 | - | CASSPQFQGRNTEAFF | TGCGCCAGCAGTCCCCAGTTTCAGGGGCGGAACACTGAAGCTTTCTTT
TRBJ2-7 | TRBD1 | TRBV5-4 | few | CASSSTGGARYEQYF | TGTGCCAGCAGCTCGACAGGGGGCGCGAGGTACGAGCAGTACTTC
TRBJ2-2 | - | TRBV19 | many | CASSPSSPAGANTGELFF | TGTGCCAGTAGTCCTTCATCCCCCGCGGGGGCCAACACCGGGGAGCTGTTTTTT
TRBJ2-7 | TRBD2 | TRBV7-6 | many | CASSLDLAVYEQYF | TGTGCCAGCAGCTTAGATCTAGCGGTCTACGAGCAGTACTTC
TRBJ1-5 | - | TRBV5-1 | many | CASSPDIDQPQHF | TGCGCCAGCAGCCCGGACATCGATCAGCCCCAGCATTTT
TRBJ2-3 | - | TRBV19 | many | CASSIAGTDTQYF | TGTGCCAGTAGTATAGCGGGCACAGATACGCAGTATTTT
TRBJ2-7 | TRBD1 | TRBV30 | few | CAWNPPDRAYEQYF | TGTGCCTGGAACCCACCGGACAGGGCGTACGAGCAGTACTTC
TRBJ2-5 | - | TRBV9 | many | CASSQGDFLGETQYF | TGTGCCAGCAGCCAGGGCGACTTCCTAGGAGAGACCCAGTACTTC
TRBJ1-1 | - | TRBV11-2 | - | CASSLDTAEAFF | TGTGCCAGCAGCTTGGACACTGCTGAAGCTTTCTTT
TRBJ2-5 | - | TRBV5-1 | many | CASSFRAGASLETQYF | TGCGCCAGCAGCTTTCGAGCAGGGGCCTCCCTGGAGACCCAGTACTTC
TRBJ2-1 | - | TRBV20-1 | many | CSARAVQEIPYNEQFF | TGCAGTGCTAGAGCCGTGCAGGAGATCCCCTACAATGAGCAGTTCTTC
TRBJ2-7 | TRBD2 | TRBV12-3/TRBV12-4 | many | CASSLRTSGTYEQYF | TGTGCCAGCAGTTTAAGGACTAGCGGCACCTACGAGCAGTACTTC
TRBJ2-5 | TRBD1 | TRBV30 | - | CAWRTGEYQETQYF | TGTGCCTGGAGAACAGGGGAGTACCAAGAGACCCAGTACTTC